These T cell receptor beta chains were read from a single sample in a study of blood T cell repertoires in COVID-19. Assay used: immunoSEQ multiplex PCR; TCRdb lists only in-frame clones, some missing. The top ten hold roughly 0.58% of the sample, which has roughly 78,000 clones, around nine tenths seen once. Sequencing was performed on peripheral blood. These receptors came from a man in his 60s with acute or convalescent COVID-19. The CDR3 runs from the conserved cysteine through the conserved F or W. The D gene is left open where the match is weak. Clone size, where shown, is once, few, many, or a class for clones that have expanded.

clone size: -; V gene: TRBV30; D gene: TRBD2; J gene: TRBJ2-3; CDR3 protein: CAWIIAGGDTQYF; CDR3 DNA: TGTGCCTGGATTATAGCGGGGGGTGATACGCAGTATTTT
clone size: -; V gene: TRBV30; D gene: TRBD1; J gene: TRBJ1-5; CDR3 protein: CAWSLTGVRQPQHF; CDR3 DNA: TGTGCCTGGAGTCTAACAGGGGTTCGACAGCCCCAGCATTTT
clone size: few; V gene: TRBV28; D gene: -; J gene: TRBJ1-4; CDR3 protein: CASSLTATNEKLFF; CDR3 DNA: TGTGCCAGCAGTTTAACAGCAACTAATGAAAAACTGTTTTTT
clone size: -; V gene: TRBV11-3; D gene: TRBD1; J gene: TRBJ2-7; CDR3 protein: CASSHGQVYEQYF; CDR3 DNA: TGTGCCAGCAGCCACGGACAGGTCTACGAGCAGTACTTC
clone size: -; V gene: TRBV24-1; D gene: TRBD1; J gene: TRBJ1-2; CDR3 protein: CATSDSRTGGADGYTF; CDR3 DNA: TGTGCCACCAGTGATTCCCGGACAGGGGGCGCGGATGGCTACACCTTC
clone size: -; V gene: TRBV3-1/TRBV3-2; D gene: -; J gene: TRBJ1-1; CDR3 protein: CASSPGVPEAFF; CDR3 DNA: TGTGCCAGCAGCCCGGGGGTGCCTGAAGCTTTCTTT
clone size: -; V gene: TRBV9; D gene: TRBD1; J gene: TRBJ1-1; CDR3 protein: CASSVDGTGGANTEAFF; CDR3 DNA: TGTGCCAGCAGCGTAGACGGGACAGGGGGCGCGAACACTGAAGCTTTCTTT
clone size: once; V gene: TRBV10-3; D gene: TRBD1; J gene: TRBJ1-2; CDR3 protein: CAISGTGSNYGYTF; CDR3 DNA: TGTGCCATCAGTGGGACAGGGTCTAACTATGGCTACACCTTC
clone size: -; V gene: TRBV5-4; D gene: TRBD2; J gene: TRBJ2-1; CDR3 protein: CASSLAGGGAYNEQFF; CDR3 DNA: TGTGCCAGCAGCTTGGCTGGCGGGGGGGCATACAATGAGCAGTTCTTC
clone size: -; V gene: TRBV19; D gene: -; J gene: TRBJ1-1; CDR3 protein: CASSMSKLNTEAFF; CDR3 DNA: TGTGCCAGTAGTATGAGCAAGTTGAACACTGAAGCTTTCTTT
clone size: few; V gene: TRBV27; D gene: -; J gene: TRBJ2-7; CDR3 protein: CASSRTRTTYEQYF; CDR3 DNA: TGTGCCAGCAGTCGGACACGAACAACCTACGAGCAGTACTTC
clone size: -; V gene: TRBV4-2; D gene: -; J gene: TRBJ2-1; CDR3 protein: CASSQRSDNNEQFF; CDR3 DNA: TGTGCCAGCAGCCAACGGTCGGACAACAATGAGCAGTTCTTC
clone size: -; V gene: TRBV4-1; D gene: -; J gene: TRBJ2-2; CDR3 protein: CASSQVELDTGELFF; CDR3 DNA: TGCGCCAGCAGCCAAGTTGAGTTGGACACCGGGGAGCTGTTTTTT
clone size: few; V gene: TRBV14; D gene: -; J gene: TRBJ1-2; CDR3 protein: CASSQDSRDYGYTF; CDR3 DNA: TGTGCCAGCAGCCAAGATAGCAGGGACTATGGCTACACCTTC
clone size: -; V gene: TRBV3-1/TRBV3-2; D gene: TRBD2; J gene: TRBJ2-1; CDR3 protein: CASSRSLAGGNEQFF; CDR3 DNA: TGTGCCAGCAGCCGATCCCTAGCGGGAGGTAATGAGCAGTTCTTC
clone size: -; V gene: TRBV19; D gene: TRBD2; J gene: TRBJ2-1; CDR3 protein: CASSILGLTTREQFF; CDR3 DNA: TGTGCCAGTAGTATTTTGGGACTAACTACCCGGGAGCAGTTCTTC
clone size: -; V gene: TRBV4-1; D gene: -; J gene: TRBJ1-6; CDR3 protein: CASSQDRGVSPLHF; CDR3 DNA: TGCGCCAGCAGCCAAGATCGGGGGGTTTCACCCCTCCACTTT
clone size: -; V gene: TRBV15; D gene: -; J gene: TRBJ2-7; CDR3 protein: CATSRDLLYEQYF; CDR3 DNA: TGTGCCACCAGCAGAGATCTCCTATACGAGCAGTACTTC
clone size: once; V gene: TRBV20-1; D gene: -; J gene: TRBJ2-1; CDR3 protein: CSCPRFNEQFF; CDR3 DNA: TGCAGTTGCCCTAGGTTTAATGAGCAGTTCTTC
clone size: -; V gene: TRBV9; D gene: -; J gene: TRBJ2-5; CDR3 protein: CASSVGASLLGETQYF; CDR3 DNA: TGTGCCAGCAGCGTAGGGGCTAGCCTACTGGGGGAGACCCAGTACTTC
clone size: -; V gene: TRBV27; D gene: -; J gene: TRBJ1-4; CDR3 protein: CASSWGGVNEKLFF; CDR3 DNA: TGTGCCAGCAGTTGGGGGGGGGTTAATGAAAAACTGTTTTTT
clone size: -; V gene: TRBV6-2/TRBV6-3; D gene: TRBD1; J gene: TRBJ1-2; CDR3 protein: CASSYPDRAMGYTF; CDR3 DNA: TGTGCCAGCAGTTACCCGGACAGGGCGATGGGCTACACCTTC
clone size: -; V gene: TRBV27; D gene: TRBD1; J gene: TRBJ1-2; CDR3 protein: CASSTQGGLGYTF; CDR3 DNA: TGTGCCAGCAGTACACAGGGGGGATTAGGCTACACCTTC
clone size: -; V gene: TRBV6-5; D gene: TRBD1; J gene: TRBJ1-2; CDR3 protein: CASSTQLQGGYGYTF; CDR3 DNA: TGTGCCAGCAGCACCCAGCTACAGGGGGGTTATGGCTACACCTTC
clone size: -; V gene: TRBV5-8; D gene: -; J gene: TRBJ1-5; CDR3 protein: CASSLIGGWDQPQHF; CDR3 DNA: TGTGCCAGCAGCTTGATTGGGGGCTGGGATCAGCCCCAGCATTTT
clone size: -; V gene: TRBV19; D gene: TRBD1; J gene: TRBJ2-7; CDR3 protein: CASSIEHGTGREQYF; CDR3 DNA: TGTGCCAGTAGTATTGAACATGGGACAGGGCGCGAGCAGTACTTC
clone size: -; V gene: TRBV21-1; D gene: -; J gene: TRBJ2-7; CDR3 protein: CASSPWTVWDYEQYF; CDR3 DNA: TGTGCCAGCAGCCCATGGACAGTGTGGGACTACGAGCAGTACTTC
clone size: -; V gene: TRBV10-3; D gene: TRBD1; J gene: TRBJ1-5; CDR3 protein: CAISEGTGQMGPQHF; CDR3 DNA: TGTGCCATCAGTGAGGGGACAGGGCAAATGGGGCCCCAGCATTTT
clone size: -; V gene: TRBV28; D gene: -; J gene: TRBJ2-1; CDR3 protein: CASTESGTPSSYNEQFF; CDR3 DNA: TGTGCCAGCACTGAATCCGGGACACCGAGCTCCTACAATGAGCAGTTCTTC
clone size: -; V gene: TRBV19; D gene: -; J gene: TRBJ1-6; CDR3 protein: CASSIRQGSSYNSPLHF; CDR3 DNA: TGTGCCAGTAGTATCCGGCAGGGCAGCTCCTATAATTCACCCCTCCACTTT
clone size: -; V gene: TRBV27; D gene: -; J gene: TRBJ1-4; CDR3 protein: CASSPGGVFFEKLFF; CDR3 DNA: TGTGCCAGCAGCCCGGGAGGGGTGTTCTTCGAAAAACTGTTTTTT